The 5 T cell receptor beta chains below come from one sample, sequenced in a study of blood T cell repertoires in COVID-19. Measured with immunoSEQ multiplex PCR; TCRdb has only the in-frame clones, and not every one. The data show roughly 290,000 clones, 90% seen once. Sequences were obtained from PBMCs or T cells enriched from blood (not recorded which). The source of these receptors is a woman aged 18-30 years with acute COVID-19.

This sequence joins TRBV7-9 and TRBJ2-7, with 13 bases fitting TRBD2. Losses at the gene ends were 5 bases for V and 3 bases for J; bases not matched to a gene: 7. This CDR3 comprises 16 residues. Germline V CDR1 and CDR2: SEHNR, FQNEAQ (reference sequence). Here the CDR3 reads CASSPRTSGRGYEQYF. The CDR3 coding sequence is TGTGCCAGCAGCCCAAGGACTAGCGGGAGAGGCTACGAGCAGTACTTC.

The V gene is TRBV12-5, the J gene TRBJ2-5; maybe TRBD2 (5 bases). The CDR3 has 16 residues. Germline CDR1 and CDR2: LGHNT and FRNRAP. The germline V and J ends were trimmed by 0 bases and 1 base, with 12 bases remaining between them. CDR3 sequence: CASGLVAGGSQETQYF. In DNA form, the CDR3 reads TGTGCTAGTGGTTTGGTGGCCGGAGGAAGCCAAGAGACCCAGTACTTC.

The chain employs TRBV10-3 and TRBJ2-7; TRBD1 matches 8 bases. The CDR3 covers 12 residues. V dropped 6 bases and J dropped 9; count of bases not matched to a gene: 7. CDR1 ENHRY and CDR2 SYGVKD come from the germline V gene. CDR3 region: CAIRGQGLWQYF. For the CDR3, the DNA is TGTGCCATCAGAGGACAGGGTCTGTGGCAGTACTTC.

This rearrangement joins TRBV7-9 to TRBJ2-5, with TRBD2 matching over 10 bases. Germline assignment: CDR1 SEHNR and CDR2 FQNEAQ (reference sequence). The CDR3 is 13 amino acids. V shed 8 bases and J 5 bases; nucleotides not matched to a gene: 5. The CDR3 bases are TGTGCCAGCCTAAGGGGACTAGCGGAGACCCAGTACTTC. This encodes CASLRGLAETQYF. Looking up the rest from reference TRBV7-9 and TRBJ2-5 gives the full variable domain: DTGVSQNPRHKITKRGQNVTFRCDPISEHNRLYWYRQTLGQGPEFLTYFQNEAQLEKSRLLSDRFSAERPKGSFSTLEIQRTEQGDSAMYLCASLRGLAETQYFGPGTRLLVL.

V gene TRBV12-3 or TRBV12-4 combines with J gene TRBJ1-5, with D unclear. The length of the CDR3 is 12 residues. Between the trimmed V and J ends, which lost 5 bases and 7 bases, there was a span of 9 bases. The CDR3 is CASSRASQPQHF. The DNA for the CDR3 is TGTGCCAGCAGTCGTGCAAGCCAGCCCCAGCATTTT.